These 8 T cell receptor beta chains share one sample of origin, sequenced in a study of long-term antiretroviral therapy in people with HIV. They ran version v3.0 of the immunoSEQ assay at survey level. Measured with immunoSEQ multiplex PCR; TCRdb has only the in-frame clones, and not every one. Of over 15,000 clones listed, 94% are singletons. This material consisted of unsorted PBMCs, taken 6 to 6.5 years after starting antiretroviral therapy. These receptor sequences come from a woman aged 45-65 years with HIV.

The rearrangement uses TRBV28 and TRBJ2-7, with 15 bases fitting TRBD2. Germline lookup yields CDR1 MDHEN and CDR2 SYDVKM. The V segment lost 7 bases and the J segment 2 bases; nucleotides outside the gene matches: 3. CDR3 length: 15 residues. The CDR3: CASTRTSGRAYEQYF. The DNA for the CDR3 is TGTGCCAGCACCCGGACTAGCGGGAGGGCCTACGAGCAGTACTTC.

This chain links TRBV9 with TRBJ2-2; D perhaps matches TRBD2 (5 bases). CDR1 SGDLS and CDR2 YYNGEE come from the germline V gene. This CDR3 has 17 residues. V lost 3 bases and J lost 10, with 25 bases in between. The CDR3 DNA reads as TGTGCCAGCAGCGGGGGAGTCCGTGAGGGCACCGGTGTGGAGCTGTTTTTT. Translated, it gives CASSGGVREGTGVELFF.

V usage is TRBV25-1 and J usage is TRBJ2-1; D perhaps matches TRBD2 (5 bases). Germline CDR1 MGHDK, CDR2 SYGVNS. The CDR3 contains 13 residues. The ends were cut back, 2 bases at V and 5 bases at J, with 7 bases in the middle. The CDR3 sequence is CASSEGGNNEQFF. DNA of the CDR3: TGTGCCAGCAGTGAAGGAGGAAACAATGAGCAGTTCTTC.

The V call is TRBV19, the J call TRBJ1-1, with 9 bases matching TRBD1. The CDR3 totals 12 residues. CDR1 and CDR2 from the germline V gene are LNHDA and SQIVND (reference sequence). V trimming: 10 bases; J trimming: 6 bases; junction bases outside the gene matches: 6. In DNA, the CDR3 is TGTGCCACCAAGGGACAGGGTGCTGAAGCTTTCTTT. It encodes CATKGQGAEAFF.

V is TRBV12-5 and J is TRBJ2-5; D uncertain. This CDR3 is 11 amino acids long. Germline V gives CDR1 LGHNT, CDR2 FRNRAP. V lost 3 bases to trimming and J lost 7 bases, with 6 bases between them. This chain's CDR3 is CASGLTLTQYF. The CDR3 DNA follows: TGTGCTAGTGGTTTAACCCTGACCCAGTACTTC.

CDR3 in DNA: TGTGCCAGTAGCCAAAACAGGGGTGAGGGCTACACCTTC. This encodes CASSQNRGEGYTF. The chain employs TRBV10-3 and TRBJ1-2; the match to TRBD1 covers 7 bases. CDR1 and CDR2 (germline): ENHRY, SYGVKD. V gave up 10 bases and J gave up 8 bases; unmatched junction bases: 13. The CDR3 is made up of 13 amino acids.

The chain recombines TRBV5-1 with TRBJ2-3; D call uncertain. V lost 5 bases to trimming and J lost 0 bases, with 7 bases between them. The CDR3 extends over 13 amino acids. Germline-derived CDR1 and CDR2 are SGHRS and YFSETQ. CDR3 nucleotides: TGCGCCAGCAGAATCTCTAGCACAGATACGCAGTATTTT. It encodes CASRISSTDTQYF.

The V gene is TRBV7-9, the J gene TRBJ1-2; the D is unclear. CDR3 length equals 18 residues. Per the germline V gene, CDR1 is SEHNR and CDR2 is FQNEAQ (reference sequence). Between the trimmed V and J ends, which lost 2 bases and 4 bases, there was a span of 23 bases. The CDR3 spells CASSLPYESDLGGYGYTF. CDR3 nucleotides: TGTGCCAGCAGCTTACCATACGAGTCGGACCTGGGCGGCTATGGCTACACCTTC.